This T cell receptor (beta chain) emerged from a study of CD8 T cells in ankylosing spondylitis. The study's findings and limits: Within matched ankylosing spondylitis synovial fluid, disease-linked clones were reportedly significantly enriched. What seemed typical of ankylosing spondylitis blood was a TCR beta motif built from roughly eight highly homologous variants.

With 7 bases removed from V and 7 bases from J, the gap between germline ends came to 11 bases. The CDR3 is 11 residues long. Looked up from germline, CDR1 is SGHTA and CDR2 is FQGNSA. MiXCR, applied by TCRdb to the 5' RACE reads, yields one record per CDR3 protein. The repertoire holds under 950,000 distinct CDR3 sequences, with about 20% as singletons. Concerning this clonotype itself: Its target is not known.

The receptor was isolated from a male donor with ankylosing spondylitis. This sequence joins TRBV7-2 and TRBJ2-7, with a possible D match to TRBD1 (7 bases). The sample taken for sequencing was blood, either unsorted or a sorted T cell fraction (not recorded which). The CDR3, as DNA: TGTGCCAGCACCTCAGGGGGGGAGCAGTACTTC. It specifies CASTSGGEQYF. Based on the CDR3 plus reference TRBV7-2 and TRBJ2-7, the full variable domain is GAGVSQSPSNKVTEKGKDVELRCDPISGHTALYWYRQSLGQGLEFLIYFQGNSAPDKSGLPSDRFSAERTGGSVSTLTIQRTQQEDSAVYLCASTSGGEQYFGPGTRLTVT.